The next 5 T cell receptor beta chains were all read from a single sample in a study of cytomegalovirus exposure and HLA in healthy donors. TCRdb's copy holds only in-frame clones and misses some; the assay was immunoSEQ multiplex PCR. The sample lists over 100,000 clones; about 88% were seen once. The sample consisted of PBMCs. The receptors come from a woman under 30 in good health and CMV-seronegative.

The chain's CDR3 is CASSQDKGYTIYF. The CDR3 coding sequence is TGTGCCAGCAGCCAAGACAAGGGGTACACCATATATTTT. The V call is TRBV4-2, the J call TRBJ1-3; possibly TRBD1 for D (5 bases). The CDR3 loop spans 13 amino acids. Germline assignment: CDR1 LGHNA and CDR2 YNFKEQ. Trimming left V 0 bases short and J 8 bases short, with 8 bases between.

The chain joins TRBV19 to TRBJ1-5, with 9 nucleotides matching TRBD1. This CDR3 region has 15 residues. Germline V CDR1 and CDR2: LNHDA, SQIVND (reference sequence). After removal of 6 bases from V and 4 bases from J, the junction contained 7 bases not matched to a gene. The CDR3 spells CASRGTDRGNQPQHF. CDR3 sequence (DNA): TGTGCCAGTAGGGGAACTGACAGGGGGAATCAGCCCCAGCATTTT. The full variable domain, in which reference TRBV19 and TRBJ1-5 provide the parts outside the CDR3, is DGGITQSPKYLFRKEGQNVTLSCEQNLNHDAMYWYRQDPGQGLRLIYYSQIVNDFQKGDIAEGYSVSREKKESFPLTVTSAQKNPTAFYLCASRGTDRGNQPQHFGDGTRLSIL.

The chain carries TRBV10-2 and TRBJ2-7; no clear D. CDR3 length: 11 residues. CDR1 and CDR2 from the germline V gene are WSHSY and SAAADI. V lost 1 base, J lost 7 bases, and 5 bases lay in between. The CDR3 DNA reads TGCGCCAGCAGTGAGTTACGGGAGCAGTACTTC. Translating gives CASSELREQYF.

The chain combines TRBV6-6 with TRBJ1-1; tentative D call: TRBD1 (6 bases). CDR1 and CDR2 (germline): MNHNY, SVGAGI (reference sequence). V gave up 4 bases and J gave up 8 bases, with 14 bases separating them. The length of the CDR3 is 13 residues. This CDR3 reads CASSSLPGDEAFF. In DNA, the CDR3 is TGTGCCAGCAGTTCCCTCCCAGGGGACGAAGCTTTCTTT.

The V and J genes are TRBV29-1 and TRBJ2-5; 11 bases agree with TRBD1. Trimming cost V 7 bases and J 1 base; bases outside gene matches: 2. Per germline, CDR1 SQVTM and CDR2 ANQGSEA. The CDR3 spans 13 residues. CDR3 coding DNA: TGCAGCGCTGGACAGGGGGCCCAAGAGACCCAGTACTTC. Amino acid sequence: CSAGQGAQETQYF.